The clone carrying this TCR beta chain occurred once. Here immunoSEQ multiplex PCR was the method, and the copy in TCRdb shows in-frame clones only, minus some. The sample lists around 250,000 clones, around nine tenths occurring once. The CDR3 contains 14 residues. Germline V gene lookup returns CDR1 SGHTA and CDR2 FQGNSA. V lost 2 bases, J lost 9 bases, and 7 bases stayed unmatched. This record belongs to a study of blood T cell repertoires in COVID-19. Sequences were obtained from PBMCs or T cells enriched from blood (not recorded which). V and J are TRBV7-2 and TRBJ2-1; TRBD2 matches 7 bases. This TCR came from a woman between 45 and 65 years old who had recovered from COVID-19. CDR3 DNA sequence: TGTGCCAGCAGCTTATGGTTCACGGGGGGTGAGCAGTTCTTC. Protein: CASSLWFTGGEQFF.